This T cell receptor (beta chain) was captured by sequencing in a study of identical twins. MiXCR, applied by TCRdb to the 5' RACE reads, yields one record per CDR3 protein. The table has about 220,000 distinct CDR3 sequences, around 6.9% seen once. CDR3 size: 13 residues. CDR1 and CDR2 (germline): SSHAT, FNYEAQ (reference sequence). This clonotype was picked up many times. The junction departs from germline at one end; a sequencing error may be responsible. This sample was shared with a second study, whose subject was yellow fever vaccine responses in identical twins.

V is TRBV7-7 and J is TRBJ2-2, with D unclear. This TCR came from a woman aged 18-29 years in good health. The sample taken for sequencing was memory (CD45RO+) T cells sorted from blood. CDR3 DNA: TGTGCTAGCAGCTTCGACAACACCGGGGAGCTGTTTTTT. Protein: CASSFDNTGELFF.